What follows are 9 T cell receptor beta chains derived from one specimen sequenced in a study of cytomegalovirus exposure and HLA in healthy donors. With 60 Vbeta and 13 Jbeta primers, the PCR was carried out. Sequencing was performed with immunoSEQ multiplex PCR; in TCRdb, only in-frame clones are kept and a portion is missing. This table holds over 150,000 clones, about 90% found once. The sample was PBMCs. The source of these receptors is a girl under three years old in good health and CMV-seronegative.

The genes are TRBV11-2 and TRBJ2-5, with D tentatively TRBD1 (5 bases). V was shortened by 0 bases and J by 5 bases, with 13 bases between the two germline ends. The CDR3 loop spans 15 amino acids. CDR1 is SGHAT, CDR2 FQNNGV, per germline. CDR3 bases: TGTGCCAGCAGCTTAGAGGCAGGGTACGAGGAGACCCAGTACTTC. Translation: CASSLEAGYEETQYF.

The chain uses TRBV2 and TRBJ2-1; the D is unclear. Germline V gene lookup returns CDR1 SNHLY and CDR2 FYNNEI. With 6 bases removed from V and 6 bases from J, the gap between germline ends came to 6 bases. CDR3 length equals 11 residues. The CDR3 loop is CASSQANEQFF. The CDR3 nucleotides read TGTGCCAGCAGCCAGGCCAATGAGCAGTTCTTC.

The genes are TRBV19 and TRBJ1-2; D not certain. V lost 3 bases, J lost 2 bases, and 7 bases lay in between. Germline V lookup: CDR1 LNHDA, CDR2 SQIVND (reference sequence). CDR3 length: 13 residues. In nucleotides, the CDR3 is TGTGCCAGTAGTATTCGGTTGAACTATGGCTACACCTTC. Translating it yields CASSIRLNYGYTF.

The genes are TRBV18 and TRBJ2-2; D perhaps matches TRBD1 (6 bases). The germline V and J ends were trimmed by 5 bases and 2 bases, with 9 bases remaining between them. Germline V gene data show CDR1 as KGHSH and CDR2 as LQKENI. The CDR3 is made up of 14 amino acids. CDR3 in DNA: TGTGCCAGCTCATCGGGACAAAACACCGGGGAGCTGTTTTTT. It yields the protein CASSSGQNTGELFF.

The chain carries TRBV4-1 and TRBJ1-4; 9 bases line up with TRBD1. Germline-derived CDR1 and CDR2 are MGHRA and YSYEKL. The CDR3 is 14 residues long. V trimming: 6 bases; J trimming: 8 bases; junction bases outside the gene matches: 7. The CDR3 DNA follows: TGCGCCAGCAGAGCACAGGGGGCGAACGAAAAACTGTTTTTT. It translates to CASRAQGANEKLFF.

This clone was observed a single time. CDR3 amino acids: CASRGQGSNEQFF. For the CDR3, the DNA is TGTGCCAGCAGAGGACAGGGGTCCAATGAGCAGTTCTTC. This chain links TRBV2 with TRBJ2-1; 9 bases line up with TRBD1. V lost 6 bases to trimming and J lost 6 bases; unmatched junction nucleotides: 3. Germline CDR1 reads SNHLY; CDR2 reads FYNNEI. CDR3 length: 13 residues.

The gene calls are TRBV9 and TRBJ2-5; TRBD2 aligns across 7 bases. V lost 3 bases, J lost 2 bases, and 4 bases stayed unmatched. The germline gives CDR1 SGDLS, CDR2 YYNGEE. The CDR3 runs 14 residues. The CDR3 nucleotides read TGTGCCAGCAGCGAGGGAGGGATGCAAGAGACCCAGTACTTC. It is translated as CASSEGGMQETQYF.

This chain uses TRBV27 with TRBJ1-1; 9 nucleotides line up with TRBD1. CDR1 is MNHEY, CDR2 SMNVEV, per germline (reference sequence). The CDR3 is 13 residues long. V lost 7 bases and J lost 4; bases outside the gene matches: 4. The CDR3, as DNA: TGTGCCAGCACCGGACAGGGGCCCACTGAAGCTTTCTTT. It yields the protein CASTGQGPTEAFF.

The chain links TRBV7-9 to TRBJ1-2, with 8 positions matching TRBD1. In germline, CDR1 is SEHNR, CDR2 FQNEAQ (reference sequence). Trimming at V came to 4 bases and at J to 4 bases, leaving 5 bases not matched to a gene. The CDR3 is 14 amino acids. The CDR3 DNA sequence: TGTGCCAGCAGCTCGACAGGGGTGGGCTATGGCTACACCTTC. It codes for CASSSTGVGYGYTF.